This T cell receptor beta chain came from a study of T-cell reconstitution after alpha-beta-depleted transplantation in children. The CDR3 is 14 amino acids. Germline loops: CDR1 DFQATT, CDR2 SNEGSKA (reference sequence). V was trimmed by 1 base and J by 8 bases, leaving 14 bases between them. Unique molecular identifiers featured in how the TCRbeta library was prepared. TCRdb fed the PCR reads into MiXCR, producing one record per CDR3 protein. Of approximately 230,000 distinct CDR3 sequences listed, around 25% are singletons. This clonotype showed up just a few times. The antigen is not known. Study conclusions and caveats: A year had passed since transplant, and T-cell counts and diversity by then came mostly from newly produced T cells.

Material: PBMCs, mostly from graft donor cells, obtained 360 days after TCRalphabeta/CD19-depleted stem cell transplant. This TCR came from a female patient aged 2 to 10 who had a stem cell transplant for congenital amegakaryocytic thrombocytopenia, so the T cells may come from the graft donor. The rearrangement uses TRBV20-1 and TRBJ2-2; D remains unclear. The CDR3 sequence: CSARVDASRGELFF. CDR3 sequence (DNA): TGCAGTGCTAGAGTAGACGCCAGCCGGGGGGAGCTGTTTTTT.